A selection of T cell receptor beta chains follows, all from one sample in a study of Tregs in tolerant kidney transplant recipients. These receptors' targets are unknown. Clones were read by immunoSEQ multiplex PCR, and TCRdb kept only the in-frame ones, dropping some. The sample lists under 45,000 clones, less than 97% seen once, with roughly 0.34% in the top ten. Sample: Tregs from blood cultured with allogeneic cells. These TCRs come from a human donor in good health. Each CDR3 is given with its conserved first and last residue.

>14|TRBV27|TRBJ1-1
CASIRDRVSTEAFF
>14|TRBV5-1|TRBJ1-1
CASSPRALRTEAFF
>16|TRBV15|TRBJ1-6
CATSRERGAYNSPLHF
>14|TRBV5-1|TRBJ2-7
CASSLASGSYEQYF
>14|TRBV11-2|TRBJ1-5
CASSSGLKNQPQHF
>16|TRBV6-5|TRBJ2-1
CASSYSQPRSYNEQFF
>14|TRBV6-1|TRBJ2-7
CASSEKGWDYEQYF
>16|TRBV7-9|TRBJ2-3
CASSFGFGQGTDTQYF
>15|TRBV5-1|TRBJ2-2
CASSLAPLGQGELFF
>14|TRBV7-2|TRBJ2-7
CASSFLAWDIEQYF
>13|TRBV19|TRBJ2-3
CASSKPPRDTQYF
>14|TRBV2|TRBJ2-1
CASSALAGYNEQFF
>14|TRBV2|TRBJ2-5
CASSEVRGQGTQYF
>14|TRBV6-6|TRBJ2-2
CASSFQGGVGELFF
>11|TRBV10-3|TRBJ1-1
CAISEEGFAFF
>13|TRBV10-3|TRBJ1-1
CASRWGTGTEAFF
>18|TRBV7-8|TRBJ1-3
CASSPEGGAVHSGNTIYF
>16|TRBV4-1|TRBJ2-7
CASSRTPSGGLGEQYF
>15|TRBV27|TRBJ2-1
CASSPGHASYNEQFF
>14|TRBV27|TRBJ1-4
CASRRQFGGEKLFF
>16|TRBV5-6|TRBJ1-2
CASSSLDRVPIGGYTF
>13|TRBV30|TRBJ2-5
CAWILAGGQTQYF
>15|TRBV6-6|TRBJ2-4
CASSYRDRGAHIQYF
>15|TRBV19|TRBJ1-5
CASRQTRQGGQPQHF
>13|TRBV2|TRBJ2-1
CASRENTINEQFF
>16|TRBV5-5|TRBJ2-5
CASSSSLAGGQETQYF
>13|TRBV10-2|TRBJ1-1
CATMTGENTEAFF
>15|TRBV7-8|TRBJ2-4
CASSLRREGGYIQYF
>13|TRBV30|TRBJ1-2
CAWSGTRGGGYTF
>12|TRBV6-5|TRBJ1-5
CASSYGGGPQHF
>14|TRBV27|TRBJ2-1
CASRKDRDYNEQFF
>14|TRBV6-1|TRBJ2-7
CASSVDRGTYEQYF
>16|TRBV10-1|TRBJ2-7
CASRLAGGPRSYEQYF
>14|TRBV5-1|TRBJ2-7
CASSLDPGTYEQYF
>16|TRBV7-9|TRBJ2-3
CASSLVVRSSTDTQYF
>15|TRBV18|TRBJ1-3
CASSTTGANGNTIYF
>16|TRBV6-6|TRBJ2-3
CASSRQGKRWADTQYF
>16|TRBV5-1|TRBJ2-1
CASSAPRERNTNEQFF
>14|TRBV6-5|TRBJ2-7
CASRDRGPGYEQYF
>15|TRBV5-1|TRBJ2-1
CASSLGQALYNEQFF